The text below deals with one T cell receptor (beta chain). Its antigen is unidentified. The sample belongs to a study of T cell responses to AZD1222 COVID-19 vaccine. The V end was cut by 2 bases, the J end by 5 bases, with 10 bases between. Germline-derived CDR1 and CDR2 are SGHTA and FQGNSA. The CDR3 is 15 amino acids. Here immunoSEQ multiplex PCR was the method, and the copy in TCRdb shows in-frame clones only, minus some. The repertoire includes approximately 150,000 clones, roughly 93% of them detected once, and over 0.85% sits in the top ten. The study's findings and limits: Vaccine-associated CD4 TCRs spanned spike, dominant at 160-218 and 743-854. Compared with day 0, the breadth and depth of the Spike-specific TCR repertoire rose significantly after two doses of AZD1222. Donors were chiefly white British, with a greater number of females, and clonal diversity was perhaps underestimated. Sampling that yielded the repertoires occurred only after the peak T cell response.

The chain employs TRBV7-2 and TRBJ2-6; D perhaps matches TRBD2 (5 bases). This sequence was found in an adult in good health. Specimen: peripheral blood, collected on day 0 of MenACWY control vaccination. CDR3 bases: TGTGCCAGCAGCTTATGGGGAGCCCGGGCCAACGTCCTGACTTTC. It translates to CASSLWGARANVLTF. The full variable domain, in which reference TRBV7-2 and TRBJ2-6 provide the parts outside the CDR3, is GAGVSQSPSNKVTEKGKDVELRCDPISGHTALYWYRQSLGQGLEFLIYFQGNSAPDKSGLPSDRFSAERTGGSVSTLTIQRTQQEDSAVYLCASSLWGARANVLTFGAGSRLTVL.